The rows below give T cell receptor beta chains drawn from one sample of a study of blood T cell repertoires in COVID-19. Assay used: immunoSEQ multiplex PCR; TCRdb lists only in-frame clones, some missing. The sample lists about 250,000 clones, about 86% occurring once. The material sequenced was peripheral blood. The receptor set was obtained from a man aged 35 to 55 with active or convalescent COVID-19. Each CDR3 is given with its conserved first and last residue. A D gene is named only where the DNA matches it firmly. A row's size may be missing; if present it is once, few, many or a size class.

abundance	d_gene	v_gene	j_gene	CDR3nt	CDR3aa
few	TRBD1	TRBV6-1	TRBJ2-2	TGTGCCAGCAGTGACCCTCCCGGCAGGGGGCGCAACACCGGGGAGCTGTTTTTT	CASSDPPGRGRNTGELFF
NA	TRBD1	TRBV5-1	TRBJ2-2	TGCGCCAGCAGCTTGACCGGGACAGGGTCCACCGGGGAGCTGTTTTTT	CASSLTGTGSTGELFF
few	NA	TRBV27	TRBJ1-6	TGTGCCAGCCTCTCGAGGGCTGGTAGTTCACCCCTCCACTTT	CASLSRAGSSPLHF
NA	TRBD1	TRBV11-2	TRBJ2-7	TGTGCCAGCAGCTTGGGACAGGCTATCTACGAGCAGTACTTC	CASSLGQAIYEQYF
NA	NA	TRBV7-6	TRBJ2-1	TGTGCCAGCAGCTTATACACCCTCTCCTACAATGAGCAGTTCTTC	CASSLYTLSYNEQFF
NA	TRBD1	TRBV7-8	TRBJ1-6	TGTGCCAGCAGCTCGGGACAGGCATCGTCACCCCTCCACTTT	CASSSGQASSPLHF
NA	TRBD2	TRBV6-5	TRBJ2-5	TGTGCCAGCAGTTTACTAGCGGGGGGGCAGGAGACCCAGTACTTC	CASSLLAGGQETQYF
NA	NA	TRBV5-1	TRBJ1-1	TGCGCCAGCAGCTTACAGTCGGACACTGAAGCTTTCTTT	CASSLQSDTEAFF
NA	NA	TRBV2	TRBJ1-6	TGTGCCAGCAGCAAGAATTCCCCGGGAGGGGGGATAAACTCACCCCTCCACTTT	CASSKNSPGGGINSPLHF
NA	TRBD1	TRBV18	TRBJ1-5	TGTGCCAGCTCACCAGGAAGGCAGGGGGCCGTCCAGCCCCAGCATTTT	CASSPGRQGAVQPQHF
once	NA	TRBV7-3	TRBJ1-2	TGTGCCAGCAGCTTAGGCCCAGGGGACCACTATGGCTACACCTTC	CASSLGPGDHYGYTF
NA	TRBD2	TRBV6-6	TRBJ2-1	TGTGCCAGCAGTGGACGCTGGACTAGTCCCGATGAGCAGTTCTTC	CASSGRWTSPDEQFF
NA	TRBD1	TRBV11-2	TRBJ1-1	TGTGCCAGCAGCTTAGGTGGGGTGACAGGGGCTGAAGCTTTCTTT	CASSLGGVTGAEAFF
NA	TRBD1	TRBV18	TRBJ1-1	TGTGCCAGCTCACCACAGGGGGCGCTTGCTCCCGCTGAAGCTTTCTTT	CASSPQGALAPAEAFF
NA	TRBD1	TRBV15	TRBJ1-5	TGTGCCACCAGTCCGGGACAGGGGTATAGCAATCAGCCCCAGCATTTT	CATSPGQGYSNQPQHF
NA	NA	TRBV3-1/TRBV3-2	TRBJ1-2	TGTGCCAGCAGTCTGGGGAGGGGAGGTGGCTACACCTTC	CASSLGRGGGYTF
NA	TRBD1	TRBV10-3	TRBJ1-1	TGTGCCATCAGTGAGTCAGGACAGGGGGCTGTCACTGAAGCTTTCTTT	CAISESGQGAVTEAFF
few	TRBD2	TRBV30	TRBJ2-7	TGTGCCTGGAGAAAGTACAGGACTAGATCTGAGCAGTACTTC	CAWRKYRTRSEQYF
NA	TRBD2	TRBV5-1	TRBJ2-5	TGCGCCAGCAGTACTAGCGGGGGAAGACAAGAGACCCAGTACTTC	CASSTSGGRQETQYF
NA	TRBD1	TRBV19	TRBJ2-7	TGTGCCAGTAGTAACCCGGGACAGACACTCGGCGAGCAGTACTTC	CASSNPGQTLGEQYF
NA	NA	TRBV28	TRBJ1-6	TGTGCCAGCAGACTAGGGACATCCTTGCTACCCCTCCACTTT	CASRLGTSLLPLHF
NA	TRBD2	TRBV4-2	TRBJ2-7	TGTGCCAGCAGCCAAGGGGGGGGACCTTTCCCAACCTACGAGCAGTACTTC	CASSQGGGPFPTYEQYF
NA	NA	TRBV5-1	TRBJ1-2	TGCGCCAGCCGCCAGGACACTAACTATGGCTACACCTTC	CASRQDTNYGYTF
NA	NA	TRBV6-5	TRBJ1-2	TGTGCCAGCAGCGCGGACGAGGGCTATGGCTACACCTTC	CASSADEGYGYTF
NA	NA	TRBV7-8	TRBJ2-5	TGTGCCAGCAGCTTAGGGTCTGTCCGGGAGACCCAGTACTTC	CASSLGSVRETQYF
NA	TRBD1	TRBV6-5	TRBJ2-7	TGTGCCAGCACTCGGACAGGGTCAACCTACGAGCAGTACTTC	CASTRTGSTYEQYF
NA	TRBD2	TRBV4-2	TRBJ2-1	TGTGCCAGCAGCCAAGAGGGCGGGAGGACCGACAATGAGCAGTTCTTC	CASSQEGGRTDNEQFF
few	TRBD1	TRBV18	TRBJ2-2	TGTGCCAGCTCAGGACAGGGGGCTGAGACCGGGGAGCTGTTTTTT	CASSGQGAETGELFF
once	NA	TRBV2	TRBJ2-1	TGTGCCAGCAGTGTACAGATCAATGAGCAGTTCTTC	CASSVQINEQFF